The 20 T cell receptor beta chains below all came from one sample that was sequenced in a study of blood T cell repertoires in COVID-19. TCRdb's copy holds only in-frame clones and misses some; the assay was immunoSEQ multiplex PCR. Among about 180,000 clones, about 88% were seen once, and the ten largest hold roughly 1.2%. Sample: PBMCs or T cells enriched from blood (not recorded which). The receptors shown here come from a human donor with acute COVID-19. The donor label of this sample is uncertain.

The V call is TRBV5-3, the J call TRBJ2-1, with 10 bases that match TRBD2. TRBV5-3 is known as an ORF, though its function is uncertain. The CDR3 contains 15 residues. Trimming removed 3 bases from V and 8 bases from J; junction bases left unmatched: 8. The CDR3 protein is CARSSQSGGAHEQFF. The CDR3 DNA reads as TGTGCCAGAAGCTCCCAAAGCGGGGGGGCCCATGAGCAGTTCTTC.

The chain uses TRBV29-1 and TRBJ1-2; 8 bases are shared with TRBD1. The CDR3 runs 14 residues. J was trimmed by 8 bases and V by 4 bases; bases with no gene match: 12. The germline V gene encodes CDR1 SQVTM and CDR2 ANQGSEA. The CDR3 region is CSVGGNRGGGGYTF. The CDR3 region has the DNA TGCAGCGTTGGAGGGAACAGGGGGGGTGGCGGCTACACCTTC.

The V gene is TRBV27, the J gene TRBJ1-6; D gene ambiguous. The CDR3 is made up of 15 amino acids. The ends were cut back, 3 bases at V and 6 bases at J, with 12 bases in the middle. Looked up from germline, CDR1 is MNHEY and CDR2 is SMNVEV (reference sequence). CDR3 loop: CASSFEVGGNSPLHF. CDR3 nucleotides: TGTGCCAGCAGTTTTGAGGTGGGAGGTAATTCACCCCTCCACTTT.

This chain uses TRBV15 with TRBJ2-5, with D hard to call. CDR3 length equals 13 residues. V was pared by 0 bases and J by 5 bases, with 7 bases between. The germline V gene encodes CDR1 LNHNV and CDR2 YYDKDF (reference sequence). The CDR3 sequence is CATSRDNRETQYF. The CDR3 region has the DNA TGTGCCACCAGCAGAGACAATCGGGAGACCCAGTACTTC.

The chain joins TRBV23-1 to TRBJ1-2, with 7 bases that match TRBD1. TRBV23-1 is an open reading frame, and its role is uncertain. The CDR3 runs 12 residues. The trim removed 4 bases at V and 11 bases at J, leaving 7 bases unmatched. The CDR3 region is CASSLAGTAYTF. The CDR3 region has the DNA TGCGCCAGCAGTCTTGCCGGGACAGCTTACACCTTC.

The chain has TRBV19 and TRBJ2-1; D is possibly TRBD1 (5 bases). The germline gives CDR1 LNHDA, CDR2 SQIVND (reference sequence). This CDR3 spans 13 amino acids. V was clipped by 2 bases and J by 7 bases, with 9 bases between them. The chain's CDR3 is CASSIQGGNEQFF. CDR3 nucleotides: TGTGCCAGTAGTATACAGGGTGGAAATGAGCAGTTCTTC.

DNA of the CDR3: TGTGCCAGCAGCCATGGGGCGCGGGGGGGTTCTGAGCAGTTCTTC. Residues: CASSHGARGGSEQFF. The V and J genes are TRBV11-3 and TRBJ2-1, with TRBD2 matching over 9 bases. In germline, CDR1 is SGHNT, CDR2 YENEEA. This CDR3 has 15 amino acids. V shed 5 bases and J 9 bases; nucleotides not matched to a gene: 11.

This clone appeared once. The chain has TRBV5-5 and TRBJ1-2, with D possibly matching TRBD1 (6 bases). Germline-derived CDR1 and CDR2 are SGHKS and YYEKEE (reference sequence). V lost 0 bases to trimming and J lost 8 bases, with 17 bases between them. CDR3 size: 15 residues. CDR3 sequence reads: CASSLDGRGLEGYTF. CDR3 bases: TGTGCCAGCAGCTTGGATGGCAGGGGACTAGAGGGCTACACCTTC.

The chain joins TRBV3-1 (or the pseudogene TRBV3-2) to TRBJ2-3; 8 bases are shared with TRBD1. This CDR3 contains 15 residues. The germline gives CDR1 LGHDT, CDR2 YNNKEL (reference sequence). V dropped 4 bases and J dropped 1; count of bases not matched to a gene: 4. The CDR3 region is CASSRRTGRTDTQYF. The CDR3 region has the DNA TGTGCCAGCAGCCGGAGGACAGGGCGCACAGATACGCAGTATTTT.

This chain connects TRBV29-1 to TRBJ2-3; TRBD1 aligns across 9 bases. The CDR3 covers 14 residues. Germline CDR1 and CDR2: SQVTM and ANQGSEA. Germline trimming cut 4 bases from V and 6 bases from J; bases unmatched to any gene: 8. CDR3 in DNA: TGCAGCGTTGCCCACGGGACAGGGTGGGATACGCAGTATTTT. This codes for CSVAHGTGWDTQYF.

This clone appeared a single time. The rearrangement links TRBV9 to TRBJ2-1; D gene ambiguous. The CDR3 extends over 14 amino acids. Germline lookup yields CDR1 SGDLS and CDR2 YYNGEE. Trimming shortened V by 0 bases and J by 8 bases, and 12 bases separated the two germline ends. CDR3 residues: CASSVGARPDEQFF. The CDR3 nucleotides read TGTGCCAGCAGCGTAGGTGCCAGGCCGGATGAGCAGTTCTTC.

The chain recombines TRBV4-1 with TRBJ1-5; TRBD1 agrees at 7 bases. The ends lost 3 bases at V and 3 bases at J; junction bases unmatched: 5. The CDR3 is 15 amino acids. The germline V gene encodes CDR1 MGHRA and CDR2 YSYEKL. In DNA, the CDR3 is TGCGCCAGCAGCCAGCTGACAGGGCTCAATCAGCCCCAGCATTTT. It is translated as CASSQLTGLNQPQHF.

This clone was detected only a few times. CDR3 sequence (DNA): TGTGCCAGCAGTCCGAAAGCCAACACCGGGGAGCTGTTTTTT. It encodes CASSPKANTGELFF. The chain combines TRBV7-9 with TRBJ2-2; no clear D gene. The V gene's germline CDR1 is SEHNR and CDR2 FQNEAQ (reference sequence). V gave up 6 bases and J gave up 2 bases, with 10 bases separating them. This CDR3 region has 14 residues.

CDR3 coding DNA: TGTGCCAGTAGTAGGACAGCCTACAATGAGCAGTTCTTC. Its translation is CASSRTAYNEQFF. The chain combines TRBV19 with TRBJ2-1; a possible D gene is TRBD1 (6 bases). The CDR3 has 13 residues. The germline gives CDR1 LNHDA, CDR2 SQIVND (reference sequence). The V end was cut by 4 bases, the J end by 2 bases, with 6 bases between.

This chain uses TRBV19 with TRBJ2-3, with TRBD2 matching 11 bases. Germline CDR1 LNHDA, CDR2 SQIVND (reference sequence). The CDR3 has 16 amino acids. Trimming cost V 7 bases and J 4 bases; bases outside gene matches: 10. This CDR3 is CASMGLTSGVADTQYF. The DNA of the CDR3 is TGTGCCAGTATGGGTCTGACTAGCGGGGTCGCAGATACGCAGTATTTT.

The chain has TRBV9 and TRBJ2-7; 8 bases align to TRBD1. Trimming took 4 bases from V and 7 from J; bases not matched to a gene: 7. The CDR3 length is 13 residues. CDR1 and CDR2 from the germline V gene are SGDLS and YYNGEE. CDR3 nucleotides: TGTGCCAGCAGCCCGGGACAGGCCAGGGAGCAGTACTTC. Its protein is CASSPGQAREQYF.

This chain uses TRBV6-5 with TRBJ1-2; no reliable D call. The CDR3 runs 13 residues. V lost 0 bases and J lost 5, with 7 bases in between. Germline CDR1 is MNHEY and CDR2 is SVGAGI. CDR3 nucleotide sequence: TGTGCCAGCAGTTACTCCCCGGTTTATGGCTACACCTTC. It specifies CASSYSPVYGYTF.

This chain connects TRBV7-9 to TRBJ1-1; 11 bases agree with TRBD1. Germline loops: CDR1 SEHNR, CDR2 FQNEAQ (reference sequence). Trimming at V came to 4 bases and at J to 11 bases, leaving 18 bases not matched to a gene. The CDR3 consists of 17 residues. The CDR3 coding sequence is TGTGCCAGCAGCTCCGAGCCTTCGGACAGGGGGCGCGGGACGGCTTTCTTT. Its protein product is CASSSEPSDRGRGTAFF.

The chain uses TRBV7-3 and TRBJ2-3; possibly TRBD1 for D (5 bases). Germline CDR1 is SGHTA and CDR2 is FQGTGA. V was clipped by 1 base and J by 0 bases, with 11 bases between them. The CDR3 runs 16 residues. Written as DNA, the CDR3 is TGTGCCAGCAGCTTAAGAGGTGGGGCTAGCACAGATACGCAGTATTTT. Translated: CASSLRGGASTDTQYF. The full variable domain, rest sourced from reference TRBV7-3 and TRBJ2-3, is GAGVSQTPSNKVTEKGKYVELRCDPISGHTALYWYRQSLGQGPEFLIYFQGTGAADDSGLPNDRFFAVRPEGSVSTLKIQRTERGDSAVYLCASSLRGGASTDTQYFGPGTRLTVL.

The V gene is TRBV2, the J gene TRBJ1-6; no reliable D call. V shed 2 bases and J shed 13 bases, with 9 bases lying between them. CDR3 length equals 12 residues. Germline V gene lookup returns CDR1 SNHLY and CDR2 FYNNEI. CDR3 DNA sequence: TGTGCCAGCAGTGAACCCCCCTCTCCCCTCCACTTT. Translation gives CASSEPPSPLHF.